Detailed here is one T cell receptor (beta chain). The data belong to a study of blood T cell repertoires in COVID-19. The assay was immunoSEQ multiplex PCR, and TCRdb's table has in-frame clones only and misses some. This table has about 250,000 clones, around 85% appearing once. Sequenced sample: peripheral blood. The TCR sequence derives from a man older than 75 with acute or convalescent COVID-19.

The CDR3 nucleotides are TGTGCCAGCAGCCTAGGGACAGGATACCTGAACACCGGGGAGCTGTTTTTT. Its translation: CASSLGTGYLNTGELFF. This chain connects TRBV28 to TRBJ2-2; 8 bases are shared with TRBD1. The CDR3 contains 17 residues. V lost 6 bases to trimming and J lost 1 base; unmatched junction nucleotides: 10. Germline V lookup: CDR1 MDHEN, CDR2 SYDVKM.